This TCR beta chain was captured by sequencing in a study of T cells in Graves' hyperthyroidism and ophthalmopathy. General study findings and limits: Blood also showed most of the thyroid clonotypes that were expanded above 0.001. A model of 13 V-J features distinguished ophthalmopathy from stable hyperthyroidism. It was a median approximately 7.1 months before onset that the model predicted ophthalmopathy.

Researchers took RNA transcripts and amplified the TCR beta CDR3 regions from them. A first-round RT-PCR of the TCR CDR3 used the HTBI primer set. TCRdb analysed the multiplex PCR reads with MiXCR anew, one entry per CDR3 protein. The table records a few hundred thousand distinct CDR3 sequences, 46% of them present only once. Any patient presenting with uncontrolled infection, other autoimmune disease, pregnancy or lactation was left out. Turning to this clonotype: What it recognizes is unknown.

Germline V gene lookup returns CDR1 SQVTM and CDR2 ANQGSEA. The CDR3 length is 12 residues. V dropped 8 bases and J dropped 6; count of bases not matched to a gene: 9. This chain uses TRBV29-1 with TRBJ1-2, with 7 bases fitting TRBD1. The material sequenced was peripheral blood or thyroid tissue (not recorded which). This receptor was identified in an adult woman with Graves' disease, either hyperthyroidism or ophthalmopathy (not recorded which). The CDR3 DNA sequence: TGCAGCTTAACACAGGGGCACAATGGCTACACCTTC. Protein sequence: CSLTQGHNGYTF.